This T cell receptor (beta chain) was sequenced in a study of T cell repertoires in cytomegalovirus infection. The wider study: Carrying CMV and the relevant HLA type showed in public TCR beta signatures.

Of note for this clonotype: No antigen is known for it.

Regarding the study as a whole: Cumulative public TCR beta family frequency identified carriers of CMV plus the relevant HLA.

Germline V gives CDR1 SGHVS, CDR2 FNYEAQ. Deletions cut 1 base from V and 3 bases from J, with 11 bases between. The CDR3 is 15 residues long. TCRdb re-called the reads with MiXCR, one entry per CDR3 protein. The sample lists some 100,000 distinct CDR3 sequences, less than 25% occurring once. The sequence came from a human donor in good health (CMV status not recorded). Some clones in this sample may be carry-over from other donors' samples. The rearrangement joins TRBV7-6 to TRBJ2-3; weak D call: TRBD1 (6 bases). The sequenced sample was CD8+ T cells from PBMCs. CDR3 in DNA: TGTGCCAGCAGCTTAGTGGACAGAGTGACAGATACGCAGTATTTT. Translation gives CASSLVDRVTDTQYF. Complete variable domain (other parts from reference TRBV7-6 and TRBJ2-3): GAGVSQSPRYKVTKRGQDVALRCDPISGHVSLYWYRQALGQGPEFLTYFNYEAQQDKSGLPNDRFSAERPEGSISTLTIQRTEQRDSAMYRCASSLVDRVTDTQYFGPGTRLTVL.